This is a list of T cell receptor beta chains from one sample in a study of OX40 agonist ivuxolimab in advanced cancers. Sequencing used immunoSEQ multiplex PCR; TCRdb keeps in-frame clones, though not all of them. The sample contains about 50,000 clones, about 79% of which appear only once. The starting material was CD4+ or CD8+ T cells sorted from blood, obtained in a trial of the OX40 agonist ivuxolimab. Every receptor here comes from an adult with an advanced solid tumor such as melanoma, head and neck, liver or kidney cancer. Each CDR3 is given with its conserved first and last residue. Fields, in order: V gene, J gene, D gene, clone size, CDR3 DNA, CDR3 protein. A D gene is named only where the DNA matches it firmly. The size field is filled for only some rows; it gives once, few, many or a size class.

TRBV5-8,TRBJ1-5,-,once,TGTGCCAGCGCCCCAGGGGATAGCAATCAGCCCCAGCATTTT,CASAPGDSNQPQHF
TRBV7-3,TRBJ1-5,TRBD1,once,TGTGCCAGCAGCCTTCAGGGGGCACAGCCCCAGCATTTT,CASSLQGAQPQHF
TRBV28,TRBJ2-1,-,few,TGTGCCAGCAGTTTACTGCCCCGGGGTTTTTCGGATGAGCAGTTCTTC,CASSLLPRGFSDEQFF
TRBV28,TRBJ1-2,-,few,TGTGCCAGCAGTTCGGGGGGAGTCTATGGCTACACCTTC,CASSSGGVYGYTF
TRBV11-2,TRBJ2-7,-,-,TGTGCCAGCAGCTTAGGACAGTATCCCTACGAGCAGTACTTC,CASSLGQYPYEQYF
TRBV7-8,TRBJ2-2,-,-,TGTGCCAGCAGCTCTCGCTTTCCGAGCGATGGGGTGGGGCTGTTTTTT,CASSSRFPSDGVGLFF
TRBV7-2,TRBJ2-1,-,-,TGTGCCAGCAGCTTAGGATCTCCCTACAATGAGCAGTTCTTC,CASSLGSPYNEQFF
TRBV14,TRBJ2-7,-,-,TGTGCCAGCAGCCTAGGTGGGTACGGCTACGAGCAGTACTTC,CASSLGGYGYEQYF
TRBV7-7,TRBJ2-5,-,-,TGTGCTAGAGGGGTCCCCCAATCCGAGGCCCAGTACTTC,CARGVPQSEAQYF
TRBV27,TRBJ1-5,-,-,TGTGCCAGCAGTTTATTGGGGCAGCCCCAGCATTTT,CASSLLGQPQHF
TRBV5-4,TRBJ2-2,TRBD1,-,TGTGCCAGCGGGAGGCTACAGGGGGCGGCCGGGGAGCTGTTTTTT,CASGRLQGAAGELFF
TRBV6-5,TRBJ1-5,TRBD1,-,TGTGCCAGCAGTCACAGGGGAAGCAATCAGCCCCAGCATTTT,CASSHRGSNQPQHF
TRBV5-1,TRBJ1-1,TRBD1,-,TGCGCCAGCAGCCGGACAGGGCCTAACACTGAAGCTTTCTTT,CASSRTGPNTEAFF
TRBV7-2,TRBJ2-6,-,-,TGTGCCAGCAGCCCTAGGGGGGCAGGGGCTGGGGCCAACGTCCTGACTTTC,CASSPRGAGAGANVLTF
TRBV18,TRBJ2-2,-,-,TGTGCCAGCTCACTCGGACAGACGAACACCGGGGAGCTGTTTTTT,CASSLGQTNTGELFF
TRBV13,TRBJ1-6,-,-,TGTGCCAGCAGCGAACGTATATTGGGGCGCAGAAATTCACCCCTCCACTTT,CASSERILGRRNSPLHF
TRBV10-1,TRBJ2-1,-,-,TGCGCCAGCAGTGGTGGCGGGAAATCCTACAATGAGCAGTTCTTC,CASSGGGKSYNEQFF
TRBV5-4,TRBJ1-1,-,-,TGTGCCAGCAGCCAAGTGTCAGGGGAGGCTGAAGCTTTCTTT,CASSQVSGEAEAFF
TRBV25-1,TRBJ1-4,-,-,TGTGCCAGCGGCCCGATTAGAGATAGCGAAAAACTGTTTTTT,CASGPIRDSEKLFF
TRBV5-1,TRBJ2-1,-,once,TGCGCCAGCAGCTTGGTAGCTAGCCAGACATCTTACAATGAGCAGTTCTTC,CASSLVASQTSYNEQFF
TRBV6-1,TRBJ2-1,TRBD1,-,TGTGCCAGCAGTGGGGACAGGGGGCCCTCCTACAATGAGCAGTTCTTC,CASSGDRGPSYNEQFF
TRBV27,TRBJ2-1,-,-,TGTGCCAGCAGTCGCGTGAGCTCCTACAATGAGCAGTTCTTC,CASSRVSSYNEQFF
TRBV11-2,TRBJ1-1,-,-,TGTGCCAGCAGCTTAGATTTTGAGGGGACCACTGAAGCTTTCTTT,CASSLDFEGTTEAFF
TRBV7-3,TRBJ2-3,-,-,TGTGCCAGCAGCTTATATTTAGTAGGCACAGATACGCAGTATTTT,CASSLYLVGTDTQYF
TRBV5-1,TRBJ2-7,-,-,TGCGCCAGCAGCCCCGGTGTCGAGCAGTACTTC,CASSPGVEQYF
TRBV7-2,TRBJ1-2,TRBD1,-,TGTGCCAGCAGCTTAGATCGGACAGGGTTTGGTGGCTACACCTTC,CASSLDRTGFGGYTF
TRBV9,TRBJ1-5,TRBD1,-,TGTGCCAGCAGCCCAGGGACAGGTTTGAGCAATCAGCCCCAGCATTTT,CASSPGTGLSNQPQHF
TRBV19,TRBJ1-3,-,-,TGTGCCAGTACCGGGCGGCGCTCTGGAAACACCATATATTTT,CASTGRRSGNTIYF
TRBV10-3,TRBJ1-6,-,many,TGTGCCATCAAGGGCCAGACGGGGTCACCCCTCCACTTT,CAIKGQTGSPLHF
TRBV14,TRBJ2-1,TRBD1,-,TGTGCCAGCAACAACGCCGGGACAGGGAGGAACAATGAGCAGTTCTTC,CASNNAGTGRNNEQFF
TRBV4-2,TRBJ2-7,TRBD1,-,TGTGCCAGCAGCCAAGAGGGGCACAGGGGATCCGAGCAGTACTTC,CASSQEGHRGSEQYF
TRBV12-2,TRBJ2-1,-,-,TGTGCAAGTCGCTTAGCCCGGGACAGGGGGCGCCATGAGCAGTTCTTC,CASRLARDRGRHEQFF
TRBV5-4,TRBJ2-7,-,-,TGTGCCAGCAGCTTAAGGGGGGCCTCCTACGAGCAGTACTTC,CASSLRGASYEQYF
TRBV2,TRBJ1-1,-,-,TGTGCCAGCAGTAAAAGTCAAAGGGGTACGGCTGAAGCTTTCTTT,CASSKSQRGTAEAFF
TRBV5-6,TRBJ1-5,-,-,TGTGCCAGCAGCTTCCGGGCCTATAATCAGCCCCAGCATTTT,CASSFRAYNQPQHF
TRBV7-8,TRBJ2-7,TRBD2,-,TGTGCCAGCAGCTTCCCCGGGACTCCGGGAGGCTACGAGCAGTACTTC,CASSFPGTPGGYEQYF
TRBV7-3,TRBJ2-2,TRBD2,-,TGTGCCAGCAGCTCTAGCGGCACCGGGGAGCTGTTTTTT,CASSSSGTGELFF
TRBV2,TRBJ1-6,TRBD1,-,TGTGCCAGCAGTCAGAGACAGGGGTATAATTCACCCCTCCACTTT,CASSQRQGYNSPLHF
TRBV27,TRBJ1-6,-,few,TGTGCCAGCAGTTTAGGGGGAGGTTCACCCCTCCACTTT,CASSLGGGSPLHF
TRBV19,TRBJ2-1,TRBD1,-,TGTGCCTCCCGAATAACAGGGGTCCCCTACAATGAGCAGTTCTTC,CASRITGVPYNEQFF
TRBV18,TRBJ1-1,-,-,TGTGCCAGCTCACCAGGAGCGGGGCCGAACACTGAAGCTTTCTTT,CASSPGAGPNTEAFF
TRBV28,TRBJ1-1,TRBD1,-,TGTGCCAGCAGTTCTCACTACGCGGCAGGGGGTGATTTCTTT,CASSSHYAAGGDFF
TRBV5-1,TRBJ2-7,TRBD2,-,TGCGCCAGCAGCCAACTAGCGGGAGAAGGGGAGCAGTACTTC,CASSQLAGEGEQYF
TRBV9,TRBJ2-1,TRBD2,-,TGTGCCAGCAGCACTAGCGGGGGCCCCAACAATGAGCAGTTCTTC,CASSTSGGPNNEQFF
TRBV11-2,TRBJ2-6,-,-,TGTGCCAGCAGCTACGTGGGCAGGGGTAGATTCGGGGCCAACGTCCTGACTTTC,CASSYVGRGRFGANVLTF
TRBV30,TRBJ2-5,TRBD2,-,TGTGCCTGGAGTGTAGCGGGAGCCCGGGAGACCCAGTACTTC,CAWSVAGARETQYF
TRBV30,TRBJ1-5,-,-,TGTGCCTGGAGTGTATCAGGGGACCATCAGCCCCAGCATTTT,CAWSVSGDHQPQHF
TRBV11-3,TRBJ2-7,TRBD2,-,TGTGCCAGCAGCGGGACTAGCGGGGGACCTCAGTACTTC,CASSGTSGGPQYF
TRBV6-5,TRBJ2-7,TRBD2,few,TGTGCCAGCAGCCGTAGCGGGAGTAGCCCCTACGAGCAGTACTTC,CASSRSGSSPYEQYF